This is a list of T cell receptor beta chains from one sample in a study of Ad26.COV2.S vaccination and SARS-CoV-2 variants. Measured with immunoSEQ multiplex PCR; TCRdb has only the in-frame clones, and not every one. Of 440,000 or so clones detected, roughly 90% appear once; the ten largest clones hold approximately 1.6%. Here the sequenced sample was peripheral blood, taken in a trial of Ad26.COV2.S vaccine versus placebo. These receptors came from a person aged 18 to 59 who received the Ad26.COV2.S COVID-19 vaccine or a placebo. The CDR3 runs from the conserved cysteine through the conserved F or W. The D gene is left open where the match is weak. The size entry is marked missing in some rows and otherwise reads once, few, many or a size class.

v_gene: TRBV15
d_gene: .
j_gene: TRBJ1-1
abundance: few
CDR3nt: TGTGCCACCAGCAATCAGGGCCCCCCTGACGCTTTCTTT
CDR3aa: CATSNQGPPDAFF

v_gene: TRBV6-2/TRBV6-3
d_gene: TRBD1
j_gene: TRBJ1-1
abundance: .
CDR3nt: TGTGCCAGCAGCCAGGGGGGGAAGGCCCTAATTGAAGCTTTCTTT
CDR3aa: CASSQGGKALIEAFF

v_gene: TRBV19
d_gene: .
j_gene: TRBJ2-3
abundance: .
CDR3nt: TGTGCCAGTAGTAGCCGCGCGCGCGGGACCACAGATACGCAGTATTTT
CDR3aa: CASSSRARGTTDTQYF

v_gene: TRBV5-8
d_gene: .
j_gene: TRBJ1-6
abundance: .
CDR3nt: TGTGCCAGCAGCTTGGCCAGTTGGGCCGATTTGGGTGCACCCCTCCACTTT
CDR3aa: CASSLASWADLGAPLHF

v_gene: TRBV19
d_gene: .
j_gene: TRBJ1-1
abundance: .
CDR3nt: TGTGCCAGTAAATGGACGGAGAACACTGAAGCTTTCTTT
CDR3aa: CASKWTENTEAFF

v_gene: TRBV7-2
d_gene: TRBD1
j_gene: TRBJ2-1
abundance: .
CDR3nt: TGTGCCAGCAGCTTAGGACAGGGATCGGATGAGCAGTTCTTC
CDR3aa: CASSLGQGSDEQFF

v_gene: TRBV19
d_gene: TRBD1
j_gene: TRBJ2-3
abundance: .
CDR3nt: TGTGCCAGTAGTATGGGATACGGACAGGGTAAAGATACGCAGTATTTT
CDR3aa: CASSMGYGQGKDTQYF

v_gene: TRBV30
d_gene: .
j_gene: TRBJ1-4
abundance: .
CDR3nt: TGTGCCTGGGGATTGGCTAATGAAAAACTGTTTTTT
CDR3aa: CAWGLANEKLFF

v_gene: TRBV18
d_gene: TRBD1
j_gene: TRBJ1-1
abundance: .
CDR3nt: TGTGCCAGCTCACCAGCGGACAGGGTGACTGAAGCTTTCTTT
CDR3aa: CASSPADRVTEAFF

v_gene: TRBV2
d_gene: .
j_gene: TRBJ2-1
abundance: once
CDR3nt: TGTGCCAGCCGCGTCTACAATGAGCAGTTCTTC
CDR3aa: CASRVYNEQFF

v_gene: TRBV6-6
d_gene: .
j_gene: TRBJ2-3
abundance: .
CDR3nt: TGTGCCAGCAGCCCGGGACGGTCCACAGATACGCAGTATTTT
CDR3aa: CASSPGRSTDTQYF

v_gene: TRBV2
d_gene: TRBD2
j_gene: TRBJ2-5
abundance: .
CDR3nt: TGTGCCAGCAGACTAGCGGGGGGGCCTTTGGAGACCCAGTACTTC
CDR3aa: CASRLAGGPLETQYF

v_gene: TRBV29-1
d_gene: .
j_gene: TRBJ2-7
abundance: .
CDR3nt: TGCAGCGTTGTGGTTTCCTACGAGCAGTACTTC
CDR3aa: CSVVVSYEQYF

v_gene: TRBV3-1/TRBV3-2
d_gene: .
j_gene: TRBJ2-7
abundance: .
CDR3nt: TGTGCCAGCAGCCAATCAATATACGAGCAGTACTTC
CDR3aa: CASSQSIYEQYF

v_gene: TRBV9
d_gene: .
j_gene: TRBJ2-3
abundance: .
CDR3nt: TGTGCCAGCAGCGACGGGACGGTGAAAAACACAGATACGCAGTATTTT
CDR3aa: CASSDGTVKNTDTQYF

v_gene: TRBV9
d_gene: .
j_gene: TRBJ2-5
abundance: once
CDR3nt: TGTGCCAGCAGCGTAGCTACCGGAGGGAAAGAGACCCAGTACTTC
CDR3aa: CASSVATGGKETQYF

v_gene: TRBV4-3
d_gene: .
j_gene: TRBJ2-3
abundance: once
CDR3nt: TGCGCCAGCAGCCAAGATGCGGGGAGCACAGATACGCAGTATTTT
CDR3aa: CASSQDAGSTDTQYF

v_gene: TRBV11-1
d_gene: .
j_gene: TRBJ1-5
abundance: .
CDR3nt: TGTGCCAGCAGCACTCGGGGGGTGGCCGAGGGTCAGCCCCAGCATTTT
CDR3aa: CASSTRGVAEGQPQHF

v_gene: TRBV19
d_gene: .
j_gene: TRBJ2-7
abundance: .
CDR3nt: TGTGCCAGTAGTAGCTCCCCCAACCCGGATCAGCAGTACTTC
CDR3aa: CASSSSPNPDQQYF

v_gene: TRBV5-1
d_gene: .
j_gene: TRBJ2-2
abundance: .
CDR3nt: TGCGCCAGCAGCTCGAGGGCACCGGGGGGCCTTTTAGGCGGGGAGCTGTTTTTT
CDR3aa: CASSSRAPGGLLGGELFF

v_gene: TRBV6-2/TRBV6-3
d_gene: TRBD1
j_gene: TRBJ1-1
abundance: .
CDR3nt: TGTGCCAGCAGCGGAAACAACAGGGGTATAGAAGCTTTCTTT
CDR3aa: CASSGNNRGIEAFF

v_gene: TRBV11-2
d_gene: .
j_gene: TRBJ1-3
abundance: .
CDR3nt: TGTGCCAGCAGGGAGGGGGAATTGCGAAACACCATATATTTT
CDR3aa: CASREGELRNTIYF

v_gene: TRBV4-3
d_gene: .
j_gene: TRBJ2-7
abundance: .
CDR3nt: TGCGCCAGCAGCCAGAGCGCCGGGCCACAATACGAGCAGTACTTC
CDR3aa: CASSQSAGPQYEQYF

v_gene: TRBV6-2/TRBV6-3
d_gene: .
j_gene: TRBJ1-4
abundance: once
CDR3nt: TGTGCCAGCAGTCAATGGGGACAATCGCGCGGAAAACTGTTTTTT
CDR3aa: CASSQWGQSRGKLFF

v_gene: TRBV9
d_gene: TRBD2
j_gene: TRBJ2-1
abundance: .
CDR3nt: TGTGCCAGCAGCGTCGGGACTAGCGGTTACAATGAGCAGTTCTTC
CDR3aa: CASSVGTSGYNEQFF

v_gene: TRBV28
d_gene: .
j_gene: TRBJ1-2
abundance: once
CDR3nt: TGTGCCAGCAGTTTTAGTCTCAACTATGGCTACACCTTC
CDR3aa: CASSFSLNYGYTF

v_gene: TRBV12-3/TRBV12-4
d_gene: .
j_gene: TRBJ2-6
abundance: .
CDR3nt: TGTGCCAGCAGTTCGTCTGGGGCCAACGTCCTGACTTTC
CDR3aa: CASSSSGANVLTF

v_gene: TRBV5-1
d_gene: TRBD1
j_gene: TRBJ2-5
abundance: once
CDR3nt: TGCGCCAGCAGCTCCCGGACAGGAGAGACCCAGTACTTC
CDR3aa: CASSSRTGETQYF

v_gene: TRBV9
d_gene: .
j_gene: TRBJ2-2
abundance: .
CDR3nt: TGTGCCAGCAGCTCGGCCGGGGAGCTGTTTTTT
CDR3aa: CASSSAGELFF

v_gene: TRBV11-2
d_gene: .
j_gene: TRBJ1-4
abundance: .
CDR3nt: TGTGCCAGCAGCTTATTTTCGGGGGATTATGAAAAACTGTTTTTT
CDR3aa: CASSLFSGDYEKLFF

v_gene: TRBV12-3/TRBV12-4
d_gene: .
j_gene: TRBJ1-1
abundance: few
CDR3nt: TGTGCCAGCAGTTTGAGACCGGGAGCTGAAGCTTTCTTT
CDR3aa: CASSLRPGAEAFF

v_gene: TRBV20-1
d_gene: .
j_gene: TRBJ2-7
abundance: .
CDR3nt: TGCAGTGCTAGTGGGGACACGCAGTACTTC
CDR3aa: CSASGDTQYF

v_gene: TRBV7-2
d_gene: TRBD2
j_gene: TRBJ2-5
abundance: .
CDR3nt: TGTGCCAGCAGCTCCGGGACTAGCAGGGGAGAGACCCAGTACTTC
CDR3aa: CASSSGTSRGETQYF

v_gene: TRBV27
d_gene: .
j_gene: TRBJ2-7
abundance: .
CDR3nt: TGTGCCAGCAGTCTGCAGGGCTCCTACGAGCAGTACTTC
CDR3aa: CASSLQGSYEQYF

v_gene: TRBV7-9
d_gene: .
j_gene: TRBJ2-1
abundance: .
CDR3nt: TGTGCCTATTCGGAGGCTCCAATGAACAATGAGCAGTTCTTC
CDR3aa: CAYSEAPMNNEQFF

v_gene: TRBV7-2
d_gene: .
j_gene: TRBJ1-4
abundance: .
CDR3nt: TGTGCCAGCAGCTTAGCACCTTACGCAACTAATGAAAAACTGTTTTTT
CDR3aa: CASSLAPYATNEKLFF

v_gene: TRBV9
d_gene: .
j_gene: TRBJ1-3
abundance: .
CDR3nt: TGTGCCAGCAGCGCCCGGGGGGCGGATTCTGGAAACACCATATATTTT
CDR3aa: CASSARGADSGNTIYF

v_gene: TRBV19
d_gene: TRBD2
j_gene: TRBJ2-1
abundance: .
CDR3nt: TGTGCCAGTAGGGGGGGGACTAGCGGGTTCAATGAGCAGTTCTTC
CDR3aa: CASRGGTSGFNEQFF

v_gene: TRBV4-3
d_gene: .
j_gene: TRBJ1-4
abundance: .
CDR3nt: TGCGCCAGCAGCCGAGACTTGAGCTACAGGAAGGGTGATGAAAAACTGTTTTTT
CDR3aa: CASSRDLSYRKGDEKLFF

v_gene: TRBV7-9
d_gene: TRBD1
j_gene: TRBJ1-5
abundance: once
CDR3nt: TGTGCCAGCAGCTTAGGGGACAGGGCCCTTTACAATCAGCCCCAGCATTTT
CDR3aa: CASSLGDRALYNQPQHF